The rows below give T cell receptor beta chains drawn from one sample of a study of T cells in Graves' hyperthyroidism and ophthalmopathy. Each CDR3 protein is one row after TCRdb ran MiXCR on the multiplex PCR reads. The sample contains 350,000 to 450,000 distinct CDR3 sequences, roughly an eighth of which appear only once. Input material: blood. The source of these receptors is a man aged 45 to 65 with Graves' ophthalmopathy. Each CDR3 is given with its conserved first and last residue. Fields, in order: J gene, clone size, D gene, V gene, CDR3 protein, CDR3 DNA. The D gene is left open where the match is weak. Clone size is given for some rows only: seen once, a few or many times, or a class if the clone is expanded.

>TRBJ1-6|few|TRBD1|TRBV18
CASSEDRVNSPLHF
TGTGCCAGCTCAGAAGACAGGGTAAATTCACCCCTCCACTTT
>TRBJ1-2|-|-|TRBV15
CATSTGGAVLRGYTF
TGTGCCACCAGCACGGGGGGCGCGGTGTTACGCGGCTACACCTTC
>TRBJ2-7|few|-|TRBV6-2/TRBV6-3
CASRKSLRGPPYEQYF
TGTGCCAGCAGAAAATCTCTCCGCGGGCCACCCTACGAGCAGTACTTC
>TRBJ2-1|many|-|TRBV6-2/TRBV6-3
CASSYSITGRNEQFF
TGTGCCAGCAGTTACTCGATTACAGGGCGGAATGAGCAGTTCTTC
>TRBJ2-7|-|-|TRBV5-1
CASSLSVGSPDYEQYF
TGCGCCAGCAGCTTGTCCGTCGGTTCCCCCGACTACGAGCAGTACTTC
>TRBJ1-2|many|-|TRBV12-3/TRBV12-4
CASSQRGKSYGYTF
TGTGCCAGCAGTCAAAGGGGTAAATCCTATGGCTACACCTTC
>TRBJ2-7|-|-|TRBV25-1
CASSSRVEYEQYF
TGTGCCAGCAGTTCAAGGGTTGAGTACGAGCAGTACTTC
>TRBJ2-5|many|TRBD2|TRBV5-1
CASSRLAGQETQYF
TGCGCCAGCAGCCGATTAGCGGGACAAGAGACCCAGTACTTC
>TRBJ2-1|few|-|TRBV20-1
CSATKSTAPVGEQFF
TGCAGTGCTACGAAATCGACAGCCCCAGTCGGTGAGCAGTTCTTC
>TRBJ2-2|few|TRBD1|TRBV19
CASSRPIGGTGPTGELFF
TGTGCCAGTAGCCGCCCCATCGGAGGGACAGGGCCCACCGGGGAGCTGTTTTTT
>TRBJ1-1|many|-|TRBV18
CASSPGTSSEAFF
TGTGCCAGCTCACCAGGGACATCCTCTGAAGCTTTCTTT
>TRBJ2-7|many|-|TRBV3-1
CASSPGRGAYEQYF
TGTGCCAGCAGCCCGGGGCGGGGCGCATACGAGCAGTACTTC
>TRBJ2-1|many|TRBD2|TRBV6-2/TRBV6-3
CASSYSTRLAGGILFF
TGTGCCAGCAGTTACTCTACCCGGCTAGCGGGAGGGATACTGTTCTTC
>TRBJ1-1|many|-|TRBV5-1
CASSSTGLDTEAFF
TGCGCCAGCAGCTCCACAGGGCTCGACACTGAAGCTTTCTTT
>TRBJ1-1|once|TRBD1|TRBV5-1
CASSFEGQLNTEAFF
TGCGCCAGCAGCTTCGAGGGACAGCTAAACACTGAAGCTTTCTTT
>TRBJ2-7|many|-|TRBV27
CASSLRGKPYEQYF
TGTGCCAGCAGTTTGCGAGGGAAACCCTACGAGCAGTACTTC
>TRBJ2-7|-|TRBD1|TRBV11-2
CASSLAAGGGYEQYF
TGTGCCAGCAGCTTAGCGGCAGGGGGCGGGTACGAGCAGTACTTC
>TRBJ2-7|-|-|TRBV9
CASSVASGHVEQYF
TGTGCCAGCAGCGTAGCCTCTGGACACGTCGAGCAGTACTTC
>TRBJ2-7|many|-|TRBV6-2/TRBV6-3
CASSYTYEQYF
TGTGCCAGCAGTTACACCTACGAGCAGTACTTC
>TRBJ2-1|few|-|TRBV9
CASSVEHPSSYNEQFF
TGTGCCAGCAGCGTAGAACACCCGAGCTCCTACAATGAGCAGTTCTTC
>TRBJ2-3|many|-|TRBV5-6
CASSSEHSADTQYF
TGTGCCAGCAGCTCGGAACACAGCGCAGATACGCAGTATTTT
>TRBJ2-1|many|TRBD1|TRBV30
CAWRGTGGPYNEQFF
TGTGCCTGGAGGGGGACAGGGGGCCCCTACAATGAGCAGTTCTTC
>TRBJ2-3|-|TRBD2|TRBV4-2
CASSQRLAGLTDTQYF
TGTGCCAGCAGCCAACGACTAGCGGGACTCACAGATACGCAGTATTTT
>TRBJ2-7|-|TRBD1|TRBV7-9
CASSPKLGQGNEQYF
TGTGCCAGCAGCCCCAAGTTAGGACAGGGCAACGAGCAGTACTTC
>TRBJ1-4|many|TRBD1|TRBV14
CASSQDVRDRGRYEKLFF
TGTGCCAGCAGCCAAGACGTCCGGGACAGGGGGCGGTATGAAAAACTGTTTTTT
>TRBJ2-1|many|TRBD2|TRBV7-8
CASSKDTSGLSNEQFF
TGTGCCAGCAGCAAAGACACTAGCGGCCTCTCCAATGAGCAGTTCTTC
>TRBJ1-3|few|-|TRBV9
CASSVQADLSGNTIYF
TGTGCCAGCAGCGTACAAGCAGACCTCTCTGGAAACACCATATATTTT
>TRBJ2-1|-|TRBD2|TRBV6-1
CASRPGRISYNEQFF
TGTGCCAGCAGACCCGGGAGGATCTCCTACAATGAGCAGTTCTTC
>TRBJ1-2|-|TRBD1|TRBV29-1
CSAKPGTGGQNYGYTF
TGCAGCGCCAAACCCGGGACAGGGGGCCAGAACTATGGCTACACCTTC
>TRBJ1-5|-|-|TRBV7-8
CASSLASGYSNQPQHF
TGTGCCAGCAGCTTAGCGTCGGGGTATAGCAATCAGCCCCAGCATTTT
>TRBJ2-7|many|TRBD1|TRBV11-1
CASSAQGENEQYF
TGTGCCAGCAGCGCCCAGGGGGAAAATGAGCAGTACTTC
>TRBJ1-5|many|-|TRBV6-2/TRBV6-3
CASTRVTVPNQPQHF
TGTGCCAGCACTAGGGTGACAGTACCCAATCAGCCCCAGCATTTT
>TRBJ2-7|many|-|TRBV29-1
CSVPAYEQYF
TGCAGCGTTCCGGCCTACGAGCAGTACTTC
>TRBJ2-1|-|-|TRBV6-1
CASSFKDEQFF
TGTGCCAGCAGTTTTAAGGATGAGCAGTTCTTC
>TRBJ2-5|-|-|TRBV5-1
CASRLSQETQYF
TGCGCCAGCAGACTCAGCCAAGAGACCCAGTACTTC
>TRBJ1-1|few|TRBD1|TRBV20-1
CSATRPTGVLTEAFF
TGCAGTGCTACGAGGCCGACAGGGGTTCTCACTGAAGCTTTCTTT
>TRBJ2-3|few|TRBD2|TRBV7-8
CASSWTSGLTDTQYF
TGTGCCAGCAGCTGGACTAGCGGGCTCACAGATACGCAGTATTTT
>TRBJ2-5|-|-|TRBV13
CASSLERETQYF
TGTGCCAGCAGCTTAGAAAGGGAGACCCAGTACTTC
>TRBJ2-2|many|-|TRBV10-1
CASAGTLEDTGELFF
TGCGCCAGCGCCGGGACTCTCGAGGACACCGGGGAGCTGTTTTTT
>TRBJ2-1|few|TRBD2|TRBV5-5
CASSLSGGTSGTTEQFF
TGTGCCAGCAGCTTGAGCGGCGGGACTAGCGGGACAACTGAGCAGTTCTTC
>TRBJ2-5|many|-|TRBV4-2
CASSQENTGIGETQYF
TGTGCCAGCAGCCAAGAGAACACAGGGATCGGCGAGACCCAGTACTTC
>TRBJ2-3|many|-|TRBV20-1
CSARFALATDTQYF
TGCAGTGCCAGATTTGCGCTAGCTACAGATACGCAGTATTTT
>TRBJ1-3|-|-|TRBV28
CATLSAASSGNTIYF
TGTGCCACCCTTAGTGCGGCGAGCTCTGGAAACACCATATATTTT
>TRBJ2-3|many|TRBD2|TRBV18
CASSRQTSGAVDTQYF
TGTGCCAGCTCACGGCAGACTAGCGGCGCTGTAGATACGCAGTATTTT
>TRBJ1-5|-|TRBD1|TRBV29-1
CSARTGNNQPQHF
TGCAGCGCCCGGACAGGGAACAATCAGCCCCAGCATTTT
>TRBJ1-2|-|-|TRBV20-1
CSANLRVSYGYTF
TGCAGTGCCAACTTGCGTGTGAGCTATGGCTACACCTTC
>TRBJ2-1|-|TRBD2|TRBV28
CASRRTSGSGDEQFF
TGTGCCAGCAGACGGACTAGCGGGAGTGGCGATGAGCAGTTCTTC
>TRBJ2-1|many|TRBD2|TRBV7-3
CASSYHSASGRGPGSYNEQFF
TGTGCCAGCAGCTATCATTCGGCTAGCGGGAGGGGGCCGGGCTCCTACAATGAGCAGTTCTTC